The clone carrying this T cell receptor (beta chain) was detected only once. Its antigen is unknown. The record originates from a study of CD8+ T cells in alopecia areata. General study results and limits: Among the cells sequenced in scalp samples are also the resident alphabeta T cells of normal skin.

Trimming removed 4 bases from V and 2 bases from J; junction bases left unmatched: 6. The CDR3 extends over 15 amino acids. Per the germline V gene, CDR1 is SGDLS and CDR2 is YYNGEE. Treatment of the sample: oral pan-JAK inhibitor, 5-10 mg twice daily. The sequencing template was cDNA reverse transcribed from extracted RNA. Method: immunoSEQ multiplex PCR; TCRdb's copy keeps in-frame clones and lacks some. The table shows 120,000 or so clones, with over 55% occurring only once. The chain carries TRBV9 and TRBJ2-7; 10 nucleotides line up with TRBD2. This specimen was CD4+ T cells sorted from blood, taken at week 4, from a patient treated with tofacitinib. The receptor comes from a human donor with alopecia areata. Here the CDR3 DNA reads TGTGCCAGCAGCTTACTAGCGGGGCCGACCTACGAGCAGTACTTC. It specifies CASSLLAGPTYEQYF.